A single sample is the source of the 20 T cell receptor beta chains below, sequenced in a study of T cell repertoires in cytomegalovirus infection. TCRdb fed the reads into MiXCR, producing one record per CDR3 protein. The sample consists of roughly 320,000 distinct CDR3 sequences, 9.5% of them appearing once. Sequences were obtained from PBMCs. The receptors stem from a human donor in good health (CMV status not recorded). Some clones in this sample may be carry-over from other donors' samples.

The rearrangement uses TRBV20-1 and TRBJ2-4; 8 positions agree with TRBD1. This CDR3 spans 14 amino acids. The V and J ends lost 3 bases and 0 bases, in that order; junction bases with no gene match: 1. Germline-derived CDR1 and CDR2 are DFQATT and SNEGSKA (reference sequence). CDR3: CSARGQAAKNIQYF. The DNA for the CDR3 is TGCAGTGCTAGGGGACAGGCAGCCAAAAACATTCAGTACTTC.

This clonotype has more than one count but fewer than ten. The chain employs TRBV11-2 and TRBJ2-2, with 7 bases lining up with TRBD2. The CDR3 is 17 residues long. With 2 bases clipped from V and 6 bases from J, the junction kept 12 bases outside the gene matches. The germline gives CDR1 SGHAT, CDR2 FQNNGV. The CDR3 sequence is CASSLRTSRRLSGELFF. In DNA form, the CDR3 reads TGTGCCAGCAGCTTAAGGACTAGTCGAAGGTTATCCGGGGAGCTGTTTTTT.

The chain joins TRBV7-2 to TRBJ2-1; possible D gene TRBD1, 6 bases. CDR1 and CDR2 from the germline V gene are SGHTA and FQGNSA. CDR3 length equals 19 residues. V lost 2 bases and J 7 bases, leaving 27 bases between the germline ends. CDR3 in amino acids: CASSLNPVTLSGQGNEQFF. CDR3 bases: TGTGCCAGCAGCTTAAATCCCGTGACGCTTTCTGGGCAGGGGAATGAGCAGTTCTTC.

This chain uses TRBV12-3 or TRBV12-4 with TRBJ1-4; D call uncertain. The germline V and J ends were trimmed by 2 bases and 6 bases, with 7 bases remaining between them. The CDR3 consists of 13 residues. The chain's CDR3 is CASSLFLDEKLFF. The CDR3 nucleotides are TGTGCCAGCAGTTTATTTCTGGATGAAAAACTGTTTTTT.

This clonotype was seen many times. The chain carries TRBV20-1 and TRBJ2-1, with D perhaps given as TRBD1 or TRBD2 (11 bases each). The germline V gene has CDR1 DFQATT and CDR2 SNEGSKA (reference sequence). Trimming stripped 6 bases from V and 4 bases from J, with 34 bases between. CDR3 length: 20 residues. CDR3: CSARTGGNKITSGSYNEQFF. The CDR3 region has the DNA TGCAGTGCCCGGACAGGGGGCAACAAGATTACTAGCGGGAGTTACAATGAGCAGTTCTTC.

This clonotype was seen ten or more times. The genes are TRBV7-8 and TRBJ2-3, with D possibly being TRBD1 or TRBD2 (5 bases each). V was pared by 1 base and J by 5 bases, with 13 bases between. The CDR3 is 15 amino acids. In germline, CDR1 is SGHVS, CDR2 FQNEAQ. CDR3 residues: CASSLETSGGDTQYF. The CDR3 DNA reads TGTGCCAGCAGCTTAGAAACGAGTGGGGGAGATACGCAGTATTTT.

As concerns this clonotype: This may arise from a read error, as a much more abundant clone is one base away. The rearrangement uses TRBV28 and TRBJ1-2; D gene ambiguous. This CDR3 is built from 15 residues. Trimming stripped 1 base from V and 7 bases from J, with 16 bases between. CDR1 and CDR2 (germline): MDHEN, SYDVKM. The CDR3 DNA follows: TGTGCCAGCAGTTTATATAGTCAGGAGGCGCGTGGCTACACCTTC. Its protein is CASSLYSQEARGYTF.

This clonotype was seen at least ten times. This chain links TRBV7-2 with TRBJ1-1; 10 bases fit TRBD1. This CDR3 spans 14 amino acids. The trim removed 1 base at V and 6 bases at J, leaving 2 bases unmatched. From germline, CDR1 is SGHTA and CDR2 FQGNSA. In nucleotides, the CDR3 is TGTGCCAGCAGCTTAGTTGGGACAGGGGCTGAAGCTTTCTTT. Residues: CASSLVGTGAEAFF.

The chain uses TRBV20-1 and TRBJ2-3, with TRBD1 as a possible D gene (6 bases). Trimming pared 6 bases from V and 3 bases from J, leaving 10 bases between. Germline lookup yields CDR1 DFQATT and CDR2 SNEGSKA (reference sequence). The CDR3 is 12 amino acids. The chain's CDR3 is CSAPTGTDTQYF. In nucleotides, the CDR3 is TGCAGTGCACCTACAGGGACAGATACGCAGTATTTT.

This clonotype was counted a few times. The V and J genes are TRBV24-1 and TRBJ2-1, with 8 nucleotides matching TRBD2. Germline V gene sequence: CDR1 KGHDR, CDR2 SFDVKD. V was clipped by 5 bases and J by 2 bases; unmatched bases: 10. This CDR3 spans 17 amino acids. The CDR3 sequence: CATSGGGLAGTYNEQFF. The CDR3 bases are TGTGCCACCAGTGGAGGCGGGCTAGCGGGTACCTACAATGAGCAGTTCTTC.

The genes are TRBV7-9 and TRBJ1-3; D not resolved. V was cut by 5 bases and J by 7 bases, with 24 bases left in between. This CDR3 is 17 amino acids long. Germline V lookup: CDR1 SEHNR, CDR2 FQNEAQ (reference sequence). CDR3 protein: CASSRDPPDRGGNTIYF. CDR3 DNA: TGTGCCAGCAGCCGAGATCCCCCGGACCGCGGCGGCAACACCATATATTTT.

This clonotype showed up just a few times. The DNA for the CDR3 is TGCAGTGCTAGAAGTCCCGGGACAGGGAGGGCCTTCACTGAAGCTTTCTTT. This codes for CSARSPGTGRAFTEAFF. The rearrangement uses TRBV20-1 and TRBJ1-1; TRBD1 agrees at 9 bases. Germline loops: CDR1 DFQATT, CDR2 SNEGSKA (reference sequence). The CDR3 contains 17 residues. Trimming took 2 bases from V and 4 from J; bases not matched to a gene: 14.

This clonotype showed up many times. The chain employs TRBV7-2 and TRBJ2-7; no clear D gene. V was pared by 3 bases and J by 2 bases, with 17 bases between. Germline V lookup: CDR1 SGHTA, CDR2 FQGNSA. The CDR3 is made up of 16 amino acids. Here the CDR3 reads CASSLGTSLGPYEQYF. As DNA, the CDR3 is TGTGCCAGCAGCTTGGGAACGAGTTTAGGACCCTACGAGCAGTACTTC.

Details on this clonotype: In this CDR3 the conserved last residue, phenylalanine or tryptophan, is missing, so a read error is likely. The genes are TRBV7-6 and TRBJ2-5, with D perhaps TRBD2 (6 bases). The CDR3 length is 13 residues. Per germline, CDR1 SGHVS and CDR2 FNYEAQ. Trimming left V 2 bases short and J 5 bases short, with 9 bases between. CDR3 coding DNA: TGTGCCAGCAGCTTAAATCGGGGGGAGACCCAGTACCTC. This translates into CASSLNRGETQYL.

This clonotype was counted only a few times. The chain joins TRBV20-1 to TRBJ2-1, with a tentative D call TRBD2 (6 bases). This CDR3 region has 15 residues. Trimming took 3 bases from V and 0 from J, leaving 12 bases between them. Germline values: CDR1 DFQATT, CDR2 SNEGSKA (reference sequence). The CDR3 region has the DNA TGCAGTGCTAGGAGGTCCGGGAGCTCCTACAATGAGCAGTTCTTC. It encodes CSARRSGSSYNEQFF.

The sample holds a few counts of this clonotype. The rearrangement links TRBV7-2 to TRBJ2-2, with D possibly being TRBD2 (5 bases). This CDR3 has 16 amino acids. Per germline, CDR1 SGHTA and CDR2 FQGNSA. V lost 3 bases to trimming and J lost 1 base, with 12 bases between them. CDR3 in amino acids: CASSFSSGMNTGELFF. In DNA form, the CDR3 reads TGTGCCAGCAGCTTTTCTTCGGGGATGAACACCGGGGAGCTGTTTTTT.

The table lists this clonotype with many counts. The chain joins TRBV7-2 to TRBJ2-3, with D possibly called TRBD1 or TRBD2 (5 bases each). Germline CDR1 reads SGHTA; CDR2 reads FQGNSA. CDR3 length: 16 amino acids. The V and J ends lost 5 bases and 0 bases respectively, with 15 bases between them. The chain's CDR3 is CASSRDPGTSTDTQYF. CDR3 sequence (DNA): TGTGCCAGCAGCCGGGACCCGGGCACTAGCACAGATACGCAGTATTTT.

This clonotype came up a few times. This sequence joins TRBV4-3 and TRBJ2-7, with 7 bases that match TRBD1. The CDR3 consists of 16 residues. With 4 bases clipped from V and 5 bases from J, the junction kept 14 bases outside the gene matches. Germline V lookup: CDR1 LGHNA, CDR2 YSLEER. The CDR3 DNA follows: TGCGCCAGCAGCCGCCATCCCGGGACAGCGGACCACGAGCAGTACTTC. Translated: CASSRHPGTADHEQYF.

This clonotype has only a few counts. The chain joins TRBV4-1 to TRBJ1-4; 9 nucleotides align to TRBD1. Germline CDR1 MGHRA, CDR2 YSYEKL. V was clipped by 4 bases and J by 7 bases; unmatched bases: 19. The CDR3 runs 19 residues. The CDR3 region is CASSLLRTGESLAGEKLFF. The DNA of the CDR3 is TGCGCCAGCAGCCTTCTTCGGACAGGGGAAAGTCTAGCGGGTGAAAAACTGTTTTTT.

The sample holds many counts of this clonotype. The chain couples TRBV7-2 to TRBJ2-3; perhaps TRBD2 as D (6 bases). Trimming shortened V by 1 base and J by 3 bases, and 14 bases separated the two germline ends. This CDR3 contains 16 residues. Germline V lookup: CDR1 SGHTA, CDR2 FQGNSA. The CDR3 nucleotides are TGTGCCAGCAGCTTAGGTTCCGGGAGCAAGACAGATACGCAGTATTTT. This translates into CASSLGSGSKTDTQYF.